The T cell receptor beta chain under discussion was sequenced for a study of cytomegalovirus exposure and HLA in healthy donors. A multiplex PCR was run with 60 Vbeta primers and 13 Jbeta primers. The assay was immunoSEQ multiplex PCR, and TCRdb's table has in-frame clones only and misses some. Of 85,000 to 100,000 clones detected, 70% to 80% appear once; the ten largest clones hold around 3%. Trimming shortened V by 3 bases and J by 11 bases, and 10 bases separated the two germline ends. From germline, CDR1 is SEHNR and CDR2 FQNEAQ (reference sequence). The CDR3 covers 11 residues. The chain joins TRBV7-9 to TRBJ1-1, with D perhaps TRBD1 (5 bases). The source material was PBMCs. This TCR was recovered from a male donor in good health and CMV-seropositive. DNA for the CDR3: TGTGCCAGCAGCTTCCAGGGCAGGGCTTTCTTT. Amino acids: CASSFQGRAFF.